Listed here are 21 T cell receptor beta chains from one sample, sequenced in a study of cytomegalovirus exposure and HLA in healthy donors. Primers: 60 Vbeta forward and 13 Jbeta reverse. Some clones are missing from TCRdb's copy, which holds only in-frame ones; the method was immunoSEQ multiplex PCR. Found here are about 130,000 clones, about 70% of them singletons; the top ten hold around 2.1%. The sample taken for sequencing was PBMCs. These receptors were taken from a woman aged 40-49 years in good health and CMV-seropositive.

The V and J genes are TRBV19 and TRBJ2-1, with TRBD2 matching over 9 bases. Looked up from germline, CDR1 is LNHDA and CDR2 is SQIVND (reference sequence). The J segment lost 3 bases and the V segment lost 4 bases, leaving 4 bases of the junction unmatched. This CDR3 is 15 amino acids long. The CDR3 is CASSTLAGVYNEQFF. CDR3 in DNA: TGTGCCAGTAGTACCTTAGCGGGAGTCTACAATGAGCAGTTCTTC.

The chain recombines TRBV10-3 with TRBJ1-2; D remains unclear. Trimming took 3 bases from V and 7 from J, leaving 12 bases between them. There are 13 residues in the CDR3. Germline CDR1 reads ENHRY; CDR2 reads SYGVKD. The CDR3 loop reads CAISDRGWFGYTF. CDR3 nucleotide sequence: TGTGCCATCAGTGATCGGGGTTGGTTTGGCTACACCTTC.

On this clone itself: The identical CDR3 is also encoded by other nucleotide sequences in the sample. The chain combines TRBV9 with TRBJ2-7; D might be TRBD2 (5 bases). CDR1 SGDLS and CDR2 YYNGEE come from the germline V gene. V shed 1 base and J shed 3 bases, with 11 bases lying between them. This CDR3 region has 14 residues. Written as DNA, the CDR3 is TGTGCCAGCAGCGTATCGGGAACAAGCTACGAGCAGTACTTC. It encodes CASSVSGTSYEQYF.

The rearrangement joins TRBV4-2 to TRBJ1-2, with 7 nucleotides matching TRBD1. V lost 0 bases, J lost 6 bases, and 4 bases stayed unmatched. This CDR3 has 14 residues. Germline V gene sequence: CDR1 LGHNA, CDR2 YNFKEQ. In nucleotides, the CDR3 is TGTGCCAGCAGCCAAGAGCCAGGGGGACATGGCTACACCTTC. This sequence encodes CASSQEPGGHGYTF.

The J gene is TRBJ1-1, the V gene TRBV7-2, with no clear D. V lost 2 bases and J lost 0, with 13 bases in between. The CDR3 totals 16 residues. Germline CDR1 is SGHTA and CDR2 is FQGNSA. The CDR3 reads CASSLRGWVVNTEAFF. CDR3 coding DNA: TGTGCCAGCAGCTTACGGGGTTGGGTAGTGAACACTGAAGCTTTCTTT.

This clone was observed a single time. V and J are TRBV5-6 and TRBJ2-5, with D perhaps TRBD2 (6 bases). TRBJ2-7 matches the DNA end more closely, so the J call is doubtful. The CDR3 is made up of 16 amino acids. Germline CDR1 reads SGHDT; CDR2 reads YYEEEE. CDR3 DNA: TGTGCCAGCACCACCGGAGGGAAGCCAGGGATCTACGAGCAGTACTTC. The encoded protein is CASTTGGKPGIYEQYF.

The CDR3 here is CASSLALGQGLSGANVLTF. For the CDR3, the DNA is TGCGCCAGCAGCTTGGCCCTGGGACAGGGTCTCTCTGGGGCCAACGTCCTGACTTTC. This chain links TRBV5-1 with TRBJ2-6; 9 bases are shared with TRBD1. Germline V gene lookup returns CDR1 SGHRS and CDR2 YFSETQ. The CDR3 consists of 19 residues. Losses at the gene ends were 0 bases for V and 0 bases for J; bases not matched to a gene: 7.

The chain couples TRBV28 to TRBJ1-2; a possible D gene is TRBD1 (5 bases). The CDR3 is made up of 12 amino acids. Trimming shortened V by 4 bases and J by 8 bases, and 11 bases separated the two germline ends. Germline V gives CDR1 MDHEN, CDR2 SYDVKM. The CDR3 reads CASSSAGNGYTF. The DNA of the CDR3 is TGTGCCAGCAGTTCGGCAGGGAACGGCTACACCTTC.

The rearrangement joins TRBV19 to TRBJ1-1, with D possibly being TRBD1 (5 bases). This CDR3 region has 14 residues. Germline CDR1 reads LNHDA; CDR2 reads SQIVND (reference sequence). Trimming took off 3 bases at V and 3 bases at J, with 11 bases between the two ends. The CDR3 protein is CASSISGQDTEAFF. DNA for the CDR3: TGTGCCAGTAGTATTTCAGGGCAGGACACTGAAGCTTTCTTT.

This clone was found a few times. The rearrangement uses TRBV15 and TRBJ1-1; perhaps TRBD1 as D (5 bases). The CDR3 has 17 residues. Trimming cost V 0 bases and J 3 bases, with 17 bases left between them. Germline CDR1 reads LNHNV; CDR2 reads YYDKDF (reference sequence). CDR3 sequence: CATSRDRGGVRDTEAFF. Here the CDR3 DNA reads TGTGCCACCAGCAGAGATAGAGGAGGGGTGAGGGACACTGAAGCTTTCTTT. Based on the CDR3 plus reference TRBV15 and TRBJ1-1, the full variable domain is DAMVIQNPRYQVTQFGKPVTLSCSQTLNHNVMYWYQQKSSQAPKLLFHYYDKDFNNEADTPDNFQSRRPNTSFCFLDIRSPGLGDTAMYLCATSRDRGGVRDTEAFFGQGTRLTVV.

The CDR3: CASRDSYEKLFF. The CDR3 bases are TGTGCCAGTAGGGACAGTTATGAAAAACTGTTTTTT. This rearrangement joins TRBV19 to TRBJ1-4; D is possibly TRBD1 (6 bases). The CDR3 has 12 amino acids. Per the germline V gene, CDR1 is LNHDA and CDR2 is SQIVND (reference sequence). Trimming cost V 6 bases and J 6 bases, with 8 bases left between them.

This chain joins TRBV11-1 and TRBJ2-7; tentative D call: TRBD1 (6 bases). Trimming removed 6 bases at V and 1 base at J, with 13 bases between. The V gene's germline CDR1 is SGHAT and CDR2 FQDESV (reference sequence). This CDR3 spans 14 amino acids. The CDR3 bases are TGTGCCAGCAGTATTATGCAGGGGTCCTACGAGCAGTACTTC. Residues: CASSIMQGSYEQYF.

The gene calls are TRBV2 and TRBJ1-5, with D perhaps TRBD1 (5 bases). V was clipped by 6 bases and J by 6 bases, with 9 bases between them. In germline, CDR1 is SNHLY, CDR2 FYNNEI. The CDR3 length is 12 residues. The CDR3 sequence is CASRRGGQPQHF. Here the CDR3 DNA reads TGTGCCAGCAGACGCGGGGGTCAGCCCCAGCATTTT.

This clone was seen only once. The chain employs TRBV27 and TRBJ2-7, with D possibly matching TRBD1 (6 bases). CDR3 length: 15 residues. CDR1 and CDR2 (germline): MNHEY, SMNVEV (reference sequence). The V end was cut by 6 bases, the J end by 2 bases, with 17 bases between. The CDR3 spells CASRLTGLGAYEQYF. DNA of the CDR3: TGTGCCAGCAGACTCACAGGGCTGGGAGCCTACGAGCAGTACTTC.

This clone came up a few times. The chain combines TRBV2 with TRBJ1-4, with 9 bases matching TRBD1. J was trimmed by 7 bases and V by 4 bases; bases with no gene match: 4. The CDR3 length is 14 residues. Germline V gives CDR1 SNHLY, CDR2 FYNNEI. DNA of the CDR3: TGTGCCAGCAGTGTTGACAGGGGGTTTGAAAAACTGTTTTTT. It is translated as CASSVDRGFEKLFF.

The chain's CDR3 is CASSLFREDTQYF. Here the CDR3 DNA reads TGTGCCAGCAGCTTGTTTAGAGAAGATACGCAGTATTTT. The chain combines TRBV5-5 with TRBJ2-3; no firm D call. V shed 1 base and J shed 5 bases, with 8 bases lying between them. The CDR3 covers 13 residues. Germline V gene data show CDR1 as SGHKS and CDR2 as YYEKEE (reference sequence).

The rearrangement joins TRBV2 to TRBJ1-4, with D perhaps TRBD1 (6 bases). The CDR3 is made up of 15 amino acids. Trimming took off 5 bases at V and 5 bases at J, with 15 bases between the two ends. The germline CDR1 and CDR2 sequences are SNHLY and FYNNEI. The CDR3 DNA reads as TGTGCCAGCAGTACGACTCCTCAGGGGAATGAAAAACTGTTTTTT. It codes for CASSTTPQGNEKLFF.

The chain combines TRBV19 with TRBJ2-1; 8 bases align to TRBD2. From germline, CDR1 is LNHDA and CDR2 SQIVND (reference sequence). Germline trimming cut 3 bases from V and 6 bases from J; bases unmatched to any gene: 13. This CDR3 is 17 amino acids long. The CDR3 spells CASSMASGRGVLNEQFF. CDR3 coding DNA: TGTGCCAGTAGTATGGCCTCGGGGCGGGGGGTCCTCAATGAGCAGTTCTTC. The whole variable domain, remainder taken from reference TRBV19 and TRBJ2-1, is DGGITQSPKYLFRKEGQNVTLSCEQNLNHDAMYWYRQDPGQGLRLIYYSQIVNDFQKGDIAEGYSVSREKKESFPLTVTSAQKNPTAFYLCASSMASGRGVLNEQFFGPGTRLTVL.

The CDR3 here is CASSVSLGVRGSYNEQFF. The CDR3 nucleotides are TGTGCCAGCAGCGTGAGTTTGGGGGTCAGGGGCTCCTACAATGAGCAGTTCTTC. The chain employs TRBV9 and TRBJ2-1, with D maybe TRBD1 (6 bases). The CDR3 has 18 residues. The V and J ends lost 2 bases and 0 bases respectively, with 18 bases between them. Germline V gene sequence: CDR1 SGDLS, CDR2 YYNGEE. Looking up the rest from reference TRBV9 and TRBJ2-1 gives the full variable domain: DSGVTQTPKHLITATGQRVTLRCSPRSGDLSVYWYQQSLDQGLQFLIQYYNGEERAKGNILERFSAQQFPDLHSELNLSSLELGDSALYFCASSVSLGVRGSYNEQFFGPGTRLTVL.

This chain joins TRBV4-1 and TRBJ2-7; 8 bases are a match to TRBD2. The CDR3 is made up of 15 amino acids. With V trimmed by 3 bases and J by 4 bases, 8 bases remained unmatched. Germline CDR1 is MGHRA and CDR2 is YSYEKL. The CDR3 region has the DNA TGCGCCAGCAGCCAGGGGAGCGGGAGCGTATACGAGCAGTACTTC. This sequence encodes CASSQGSGSVYEQYF.

The CDR3 coding sequence is TGTGCCAGCAGCTCTGGGACATCCTATAATTCACCCCTCCACTTT. Protein: CASSSGTSYNSPLHF. V usage is TRBV9 and J usage is TRBJ1-6; D possibly corresponds to TRBD1 (6 bases). Germline CDR1 and CDR2: SGDLS and YYNGEE. The length of the CDR3 is 15 residues. Between the trimmed V and J ends, which lost 4 bases and 1 base, there was a span of 9 bases.